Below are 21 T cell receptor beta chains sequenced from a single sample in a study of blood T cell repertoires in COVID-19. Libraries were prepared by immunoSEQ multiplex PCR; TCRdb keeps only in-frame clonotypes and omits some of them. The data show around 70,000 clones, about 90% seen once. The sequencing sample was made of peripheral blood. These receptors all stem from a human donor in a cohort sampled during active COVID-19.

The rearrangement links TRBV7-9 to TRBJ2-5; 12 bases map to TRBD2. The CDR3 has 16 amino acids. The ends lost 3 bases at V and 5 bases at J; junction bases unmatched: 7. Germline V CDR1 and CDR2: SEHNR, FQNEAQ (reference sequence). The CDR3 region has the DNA TGTGCCAGCAGCTTTCCTAGCGGGGGGGCTGGTGAGACCCAGTACTTC. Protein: CASSFPSGGAGETQYF.

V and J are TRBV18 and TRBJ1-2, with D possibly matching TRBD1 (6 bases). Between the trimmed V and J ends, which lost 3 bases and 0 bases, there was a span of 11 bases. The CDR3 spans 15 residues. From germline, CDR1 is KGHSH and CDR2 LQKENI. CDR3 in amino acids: CASSPPTGPNYGYTF. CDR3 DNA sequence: TGTGCCAGCTCACCTCCTACAGGGCCTAACTATGGCTACACCTTC.

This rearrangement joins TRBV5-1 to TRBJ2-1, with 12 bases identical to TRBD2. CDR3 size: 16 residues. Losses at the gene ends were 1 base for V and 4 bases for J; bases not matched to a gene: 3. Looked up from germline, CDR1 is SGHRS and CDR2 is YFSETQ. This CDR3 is CASSLRLAGDYNEQFF. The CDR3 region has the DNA TGCGCCAGCAGCTTGAGACTAGCGGGGGATTACAATGAGCAGTTCTTC. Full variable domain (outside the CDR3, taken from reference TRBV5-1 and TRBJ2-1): KAGVTQTPRYLIKTRGQQVTLSCSPISGHRSVSWYQQTPGQGLQFLFEYFSETQRNKGNFPGRFSGRQFSNSRSEMNVSTLELGDSALYLCASSLRLAGDYNEQFFGPGTRLTVL.

CDR3 DNA sequence: TGCGCCAGCAGCACCTCCGGGACAGGGGTGGGAGAGACCCAGTACTTC. It is translated as CASSTSGTGVGETQYF. The genes are TRBV5-1 and TRBJ2-5; 10 nucleotides align to TRBD1. This CDR3 is built from 16 residues. Germline trimming cut 4 bases from V and 4 bases from J; bases unmatched to any gene: 10. Looked up from germline, CDR1 is SGHRS and CDR2 is YFSETQ.

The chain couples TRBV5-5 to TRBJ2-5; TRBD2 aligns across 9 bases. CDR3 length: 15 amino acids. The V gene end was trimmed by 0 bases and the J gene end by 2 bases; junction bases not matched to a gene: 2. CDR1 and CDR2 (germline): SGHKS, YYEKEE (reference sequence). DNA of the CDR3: TGTGCCAGCAGCTTGGTTCTAGCGGGGCAAGAGACCCAGTACTTC. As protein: CASSLVLAGQETQYF. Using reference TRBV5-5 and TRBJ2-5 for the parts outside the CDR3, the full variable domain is DAGVTQSPTHLIKTRGQQVTLRCSPISGHKSVSWYQQVLGQGPQFIFQYYEKEERGRGNFPDRFSARQFPNYSSELNVNALLLGDSALYLCASSLVLAGQETQYFGPGTRLLVL.

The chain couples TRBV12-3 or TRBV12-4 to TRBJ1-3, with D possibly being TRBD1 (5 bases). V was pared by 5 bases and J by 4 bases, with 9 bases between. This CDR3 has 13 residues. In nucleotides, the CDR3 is TGTGCCAGCAGTCTCGGGGGGGGAAACACCATATATTTT. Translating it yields CASSLGGGNTIYF.

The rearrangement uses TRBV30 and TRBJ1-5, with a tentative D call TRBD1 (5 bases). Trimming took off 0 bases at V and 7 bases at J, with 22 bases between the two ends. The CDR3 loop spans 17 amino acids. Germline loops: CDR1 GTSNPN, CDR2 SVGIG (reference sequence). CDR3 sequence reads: CAWSVQIGTPGQQPQHF. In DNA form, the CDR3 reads TGTGCCTGGAGTGTACAAATCGGAACTCCCGGACAACAGCCCCAGCATTTT.

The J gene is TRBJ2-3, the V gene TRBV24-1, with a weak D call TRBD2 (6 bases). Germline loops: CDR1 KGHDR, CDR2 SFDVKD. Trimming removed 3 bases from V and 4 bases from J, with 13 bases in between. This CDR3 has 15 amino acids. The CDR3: CATSDGGDWADTQYF. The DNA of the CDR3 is TGTGCCACCAGTGATGGAGGGGATTGGGCAGATACGCAGTATTTT.

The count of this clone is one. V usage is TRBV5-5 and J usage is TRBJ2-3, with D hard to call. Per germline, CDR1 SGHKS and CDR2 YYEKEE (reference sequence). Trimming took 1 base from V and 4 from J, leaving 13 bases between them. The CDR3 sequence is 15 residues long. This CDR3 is CASSLLFADSDTQYF. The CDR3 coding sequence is TGTGCCAGCAGCTTGTTGTTTGCAGATTCAGATACGCAGTATTTT.

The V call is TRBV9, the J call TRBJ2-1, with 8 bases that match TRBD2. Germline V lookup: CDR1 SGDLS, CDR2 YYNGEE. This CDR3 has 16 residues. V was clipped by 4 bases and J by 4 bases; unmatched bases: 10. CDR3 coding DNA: TGTGCCAGCAGCCCCCGGGAGGGGGGGGGATACAATGAGCAGTTCTTC. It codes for CASSPREGGGYNEQFF.

CDR3 sequence reads: CASSPPGTTEQYF. CDR3 DNA sequence: TGTGCCAGCTCACCGCCCGGGACAACAGAGCAGTACTTC. J is TRBJ2-7 and V is TRBV18, with D tentatively TRBD1 (6 bases). V lost 3 bases to trimming and J lost 7 bases, with 13 bases between them. CDR3 length: 13 amino acids. From germline, CDR1 is KGHSH and CDR2 LQKENI.

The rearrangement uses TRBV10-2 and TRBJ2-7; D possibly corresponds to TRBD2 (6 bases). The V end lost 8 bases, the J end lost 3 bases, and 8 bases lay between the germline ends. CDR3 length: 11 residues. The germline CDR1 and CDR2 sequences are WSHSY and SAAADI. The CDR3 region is CASSGGYEQYF. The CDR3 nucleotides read TGCGCCAGCTCCGGGGGCTACGAGCAGTACTTC.

The CDR3 reads CASSEVGGSYEQYF. CDR3 DNA: TGTGCCAGCAGTGAAGTAGGGGGCTCCTACGAGCAGTACTTC. The V and J genes are TRBV6-1 and TRBJ2-7; possibly TRBD1 for D (6 bases). Trimming pared 1 base from V and 0 bases from J, leaving 7 bases between. There are 14 residues in the CDR3. CDR1 and CDR2 from the germline V gene are MNHNS and SASEGT.

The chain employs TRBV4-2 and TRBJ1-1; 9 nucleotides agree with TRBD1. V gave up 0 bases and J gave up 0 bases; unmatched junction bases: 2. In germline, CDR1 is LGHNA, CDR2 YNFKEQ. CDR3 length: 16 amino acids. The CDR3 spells CASSQEGTGLNTEAFF. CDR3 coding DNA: TGTGCCAGCAGCCAAGAAGGGACAGGGTTGAACACTGAAGCTTTCTTT.

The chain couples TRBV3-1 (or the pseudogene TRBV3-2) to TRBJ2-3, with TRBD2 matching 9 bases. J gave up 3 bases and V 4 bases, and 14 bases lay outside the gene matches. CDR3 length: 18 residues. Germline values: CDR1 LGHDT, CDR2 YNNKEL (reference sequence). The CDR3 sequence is CASSPRKRIAGDTDTQYF. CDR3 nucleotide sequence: TGTGCCAGCAGCCCTCGCAAAAGGATAGCGGGGGATACAGATACGCAGTATTTT.

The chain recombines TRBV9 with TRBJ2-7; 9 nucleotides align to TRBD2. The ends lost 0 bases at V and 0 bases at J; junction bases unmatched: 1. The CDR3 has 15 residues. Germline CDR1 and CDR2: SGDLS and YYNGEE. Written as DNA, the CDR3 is TGTGCCAGCAGCGTAGCTAGCGGGGCCTCCTACGAGCAGTACTTC. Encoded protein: CASSVASGASYEQYF.

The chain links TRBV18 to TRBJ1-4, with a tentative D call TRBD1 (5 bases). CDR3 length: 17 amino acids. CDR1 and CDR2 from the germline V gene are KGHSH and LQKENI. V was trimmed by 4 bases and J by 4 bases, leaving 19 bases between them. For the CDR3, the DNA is TGTGCCAGCTCACGCGCGCAAGCAGGGAGGCATAATGAAAAACTGTTTTTT. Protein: CASSRAQAGRHNEKLFF.

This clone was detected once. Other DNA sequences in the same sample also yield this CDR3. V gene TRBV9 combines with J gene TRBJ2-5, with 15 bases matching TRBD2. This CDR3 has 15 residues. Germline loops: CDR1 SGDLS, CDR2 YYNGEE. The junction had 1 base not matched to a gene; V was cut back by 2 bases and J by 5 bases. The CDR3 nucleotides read TGTGCCAGCAGCGTGGGACTAGCGGGGGGCGAGACCCAGTACTTC. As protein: CASSVGLAGGETQYF.

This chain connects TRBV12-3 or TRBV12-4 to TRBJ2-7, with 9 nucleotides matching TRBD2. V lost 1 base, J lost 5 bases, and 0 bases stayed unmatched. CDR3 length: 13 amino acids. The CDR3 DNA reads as TGTGCCAGCAGTTTAGGCGGGGGGGACGAGCAGTACTTC. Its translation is CASSLGGGDEQYF.

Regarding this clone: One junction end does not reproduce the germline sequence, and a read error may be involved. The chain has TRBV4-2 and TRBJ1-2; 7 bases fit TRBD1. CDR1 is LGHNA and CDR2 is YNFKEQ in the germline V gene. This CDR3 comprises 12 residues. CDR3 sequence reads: CAGRTGDYGYTF. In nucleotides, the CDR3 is TGTGCCGGCAGAACAGGGGACTATGGCTACACCTTC.

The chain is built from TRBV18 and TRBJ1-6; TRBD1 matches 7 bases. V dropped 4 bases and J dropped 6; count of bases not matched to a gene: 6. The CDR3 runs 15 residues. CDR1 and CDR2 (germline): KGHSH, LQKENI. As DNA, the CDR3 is TGTGCCAGCTCACTGGGACAGAATTTTAATTCACCCCTCCACTTT. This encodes CASSLGQNFNSPLHF. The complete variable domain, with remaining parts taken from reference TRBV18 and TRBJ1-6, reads NAGVMQNPRHLVRRRGQEARLRCSPMKGHSHVYWYRQLPEEGLKFMVYLQKENIIDESGMPKERFSAEFPKEGPSILRIQQVVRGDSAAYFCASSLGQNFNSPLHFGNGTRLTVT.